This is a list of T cell receptor beta chains from one sample in a study of metastatic and nonmetastatic thyroid tumors. TCRdb re-called the PCR reads with MiXCR. The sample contains 19,000 or so clones, 28% of which appear only once. Sequenced input: tumor tissue. The source is a female donor with papillary thyroid cancer or a benign thyroid nodule (not recorded which). Some clones in this sample may be carry-over from other donors' samples. Each CDR3 is given with its conserved first and last residue. The D gene is left open where the match is weak. Size tells how often a clone was seen (once, few, many) or the class of an expanded clone, and some rows leave it out.

medium-sized	TRBV12-3/TRBV12-4	TRBJ2-1	NA	TGTGCCAGCAGTTCGTCCGACAGGCTCTACAATGAGCAGTTCTTC	CASSSSDRLYNEQFF
medium-sized	TRBV19	TRBJ1-1	NA	TGTGCCACCGAAGGTAGGACGCCTTACACTGAAGCTTTCTTT	CATEGRTPYTEAFF
NA	TRBV11-2	TRBJ2-7	TRBD2	TGTGCCAGCAGCTTAGTTGCGGGAGTCTCGTACGAGCAGTACTTC	CASSLVAGVSYEQYF
NA	TRBV7-2	TRBJ1-5	TRBD1	TGTGCCAGCAGCTTACAGACAGGGGGGCAGCCCCAGCATTTT	CASSLQTGGQPQHF
NA	TRBV6-2/TRBV6-3	TRBJ2-5	TRBD2	TGTTCCAGCAGTTACCATCTAGCGGGAGGGCTTTTCCAGGAGACCCAGTACTTC	CSSSYHLAGGLFQETQYF
medium-sized	TRBV28	TRBJ1-6	NA	TGTGCCAGCAGTTTACTGGGAGATTCACCCCTCCACTTT	CASSLLGDSPLHF
NA	TRBV5-1	TRBJ2-7	NA	TGCGCCAGCATCTTGCTGGTGGGCCACTACGAGCAGTACTTC	CASILLVGHYEQYF
NA	TRBV7-9	TRBJ2-7	NA	TGTGCCAGCAGCCCCGACAGTTTGAGGGAGCAGTACTTC	CASSPDSLREQYF
NA	TRBV5-1	TRBJ2-1	NA	TGCGCCAGCATCCCAAATCGGGAACGGGTCCGGGATGAGCAGTTCTTC	CASIPNRERVRDEQFF
medium-sized	TRBV28	TRBJ1-1	TRBD1	TGTGCCAGCAACCCGTTGGAGGGGGCAGGCCTGAACACTGAAGCTTTCTTT	CASNPLEGAGLNTEAFF
many	TRBV5-1	TRBJ1-2	NA	TGCGCCAGCAGCTTGGACGGGAAAGGCTACACCTTC	CASSLDGKGYTF
many	TRBV4-2	TRBJ2-7	NA	TGTGCCAGCAGCCAAGTAGCGTTCTACGAGCAGTACTTC	CASSQVAFYEQYF
NA	TRBV15	TRBJ2-3	NA	TGTGCCACCACCAGTGGTCGGGACGCAGATACGCAGTATTTT	CATTSGRDADTQYF
medium-sized	TRBV7-3	TRBJ2-3	TRBD2	TGTGCCAGCAGCTTAACGGCTAGCGGGAGCATTTCCACAGATACGCAGTATTTT	CASSLTASGSISTDTQYF
few	TRBV27	TRBJ2-7	NA	TGTGCCATCAGGAATGGGTGTTACTCCTACGAGCAGTACTTC	CAIRNGCYSYEQYF
medium-sized	TRBV27	TRBJ1-1	NA	TGTGCCAGCAGGCCAGGCGTCCCAAGGACTGAAGCTTTCTTT	CASRPGVPRTEAFF
many	TRBV30	TRBJ2-7	NA	TGTGCCTGGACCAGAGGGGGGGGGTCCTCTTACGAGCAGTACTTC	CAWTRGGGSSYEQYF
NA	TRBV4-2	TRBJ1-3	NA	TGTGCCAGCAGCCAGGGGGGTCGGGTCGCTGGAAACACCATATATTTT	CASSQGGRVAGNTIYF
many	TRBV24-1	TRBJ1-4	TRBD1	TGTGCCACCAGTGATCGAGGACAGGGTGCAACTAATGAAAAACTGTTTTTT	CATSDRGQGATNEKLFF
medium-sized	TRBV27	TRBJ2-1	NA	TGTGCCAGCAGTTTAGAGAGCGCCTACAATGAGCAGTTCTTC	CASSLESAYNEQFF
NA	TRBV9	TRBJ2-7	TRBD2	TGTGCCAGCAGCGCCCTTAGCGGGAGGGTCTCCTACGAGCAGTACTTC	CASSALSGRVSYEQYF
once	TRBV20-1	TRBJ2-7	TRBD2	TGCAGTGCTAGCGGGAGGGACTACGAGCGGTACTTC	CSASGRDYERYF
NA	TRBV2	TRBJ1-2	NA	TGTGCCAGCAGGGGAGTCCTGACAGCCCGGGGCTACACCTTC	CASRGVLTARGYTF
many	TRBV9	TRBJ1-1	NA	TGTGCCAGCAGCGTAGATTTCGCGGGTGAAGCTCTCTTT	CASSVDFAGEALF
NA	TRBV18	TRBJ2-3	NA	TGTGCCAGCTCCCCACAGATAGACACAGATACGCAGTATTTT	CASSPQIDTDTQYF
NA	TRBV10-3	TRBJ2-1	NA	TGTGCCATCAGCCCCCAAAGAAGGAGCCTTCTATTTGGGGCCAATGAGCAGTTCTTC	CAISPQRRSLLFGANEQFF
NA	TRBV12-3/TRBV12-4	TRBJ1-2	TRBD1	TGTGCCAGCACCAGGGACAGGAGCTATGGATACACCTTC	CASTRDRSYGYTF
few	TRBV6-5	TRBJ2-6	NA	TGTGCCAGCAGTTACTCGAATTCTGGGGGCTCTGGGGCCAACGTCCTGACTTTC	CASSYSNSGGSGANVLTF
medium-sized	TRBV10-3	TRBJ1-2	NA	TGTGCCATCAGTGAGGACTATGGCTACACCTTC	CAISEDYGYTF
NA	TRBV6-1	TRBJ1-1	NA	TGTGCCAGCAGACCGGCCGGGACATCTAACACTGAAGCTTTCTTT	CASRPAGTSNTEAFF